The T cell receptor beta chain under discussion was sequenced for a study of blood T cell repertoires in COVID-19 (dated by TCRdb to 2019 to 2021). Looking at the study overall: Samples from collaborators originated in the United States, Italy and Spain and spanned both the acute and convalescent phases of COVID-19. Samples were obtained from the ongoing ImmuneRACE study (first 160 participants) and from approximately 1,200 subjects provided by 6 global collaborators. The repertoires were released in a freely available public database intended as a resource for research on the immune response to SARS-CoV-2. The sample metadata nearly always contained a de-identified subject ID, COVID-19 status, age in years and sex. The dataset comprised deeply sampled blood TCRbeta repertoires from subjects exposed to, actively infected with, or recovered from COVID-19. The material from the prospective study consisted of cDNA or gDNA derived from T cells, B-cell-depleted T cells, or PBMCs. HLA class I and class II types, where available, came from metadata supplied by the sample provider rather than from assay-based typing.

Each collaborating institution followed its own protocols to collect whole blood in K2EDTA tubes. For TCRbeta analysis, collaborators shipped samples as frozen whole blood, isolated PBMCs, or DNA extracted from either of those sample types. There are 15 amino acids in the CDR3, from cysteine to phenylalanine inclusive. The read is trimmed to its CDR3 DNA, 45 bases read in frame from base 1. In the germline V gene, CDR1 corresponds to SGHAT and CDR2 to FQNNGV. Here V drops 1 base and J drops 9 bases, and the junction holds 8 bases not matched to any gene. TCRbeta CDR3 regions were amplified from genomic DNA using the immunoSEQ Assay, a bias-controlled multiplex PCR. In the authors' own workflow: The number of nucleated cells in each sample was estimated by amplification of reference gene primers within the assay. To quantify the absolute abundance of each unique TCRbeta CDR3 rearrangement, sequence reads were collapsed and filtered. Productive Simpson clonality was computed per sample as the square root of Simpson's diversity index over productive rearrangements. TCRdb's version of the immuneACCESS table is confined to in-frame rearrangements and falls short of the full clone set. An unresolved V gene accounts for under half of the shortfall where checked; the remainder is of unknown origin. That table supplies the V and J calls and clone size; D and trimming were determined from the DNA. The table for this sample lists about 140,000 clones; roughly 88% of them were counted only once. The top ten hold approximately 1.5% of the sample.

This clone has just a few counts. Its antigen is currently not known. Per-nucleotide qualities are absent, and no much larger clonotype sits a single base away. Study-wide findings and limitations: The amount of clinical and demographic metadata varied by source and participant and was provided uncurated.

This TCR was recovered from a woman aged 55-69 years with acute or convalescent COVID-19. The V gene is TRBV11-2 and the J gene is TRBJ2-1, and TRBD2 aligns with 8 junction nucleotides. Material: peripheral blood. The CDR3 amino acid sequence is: CASSLVDLRGGEQFF. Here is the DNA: TGTGCCAGCAGCTTAGTCGACTTACGGGGGGGTGAGCAGTTCTTC.